The T cell receptor beta chain described here comes from a study of OX40 agonist ivuxolimab in advanced cancers. Using immunoSEQ multiplex PCR, the repertoire was profiled, and TCRdb retains in-frame clones only, with some absent. The table lists about 72,000 clones, under 85% of them singletons. A history of autoimmune disease or systemic immunosuppression excluded patients. The CDR3 totals 18 residues. Germline V gives CDR1 LNHDA, CDR2 SQIVND (reference sequence). Trimming cost V 2 bases and J 5 bases; bases outside gene matches: 13. The sequence was collected from an adult with an advanced solid tumor such as melanoma, head and neck, liver or kidney cancer. This specimen was CD4+ or CD8+ T cells sorted from blood, taken in a trial of the OX40 agonist ivuxolimab. This chain connects TRBV19 to TRBJ1-4; 8 bases are a match to TRBD1. In nucleotides, the CDR3 is TGTGCCAGTAGTATATCCCCCAGGGGGCCTCCTTACAATGAAAAACTGTTTTTT. Its protein product is CASSISPRGPPYNEKLFF.